Sequencing of this TCR beta chain was carried out in a study of tissue T cells after allogeneic stem cell transplantation. Study findings and constraints: Limitations included a small, clinically heterogeneous cohort and limited sampling depth. Anatomically similar tissues had similar TCR repertoires within each patient. Only a limited share of tissue TCRs appeared in blood or spleen. Motif-based clustering found tissue-specific repertoire signatures shared across patients, though few clones were shared.

As to this clone: Its antigen remains unidentified. All gene names here are mouse names. The missing CDR3 end, 1 residue past where the read stops, is filled in from the germline J gene.

Repertoires were generated with immunoSEQ multiplex PCR, while TCRdb's copy carries only in-frame clones and drops some. The sample shows roughly 50,000 clones, approximately 70% of them seen only once. V lost 2 bases and J lost 9; bases outside the gene matches: 4. The CDR3 extends over 14 amino acids. Germline assignment: CDR1 KGHPV and CDR2 FQNQEV (reference sequence). The receptor was derived from a pool of C57BL/6 mice in good health. The sample was sorted cells pooled from one or two spleens. V usage is TRBV26 and J usage is TRBJ1-6, with 7 bases lining up with TRBD1. TRBJ1-6 is known as an ORF, though its function is uncertain. The DNA read from the CDR3 is TGTGCCAGCAGTCTGAGGCAGGGGGGTTCGCCCCTCTAC. Its protein product is CASSLRQGGSPLY. The whole CDR3 is CASSLRQGGSPLYF.